The present T cell receptor beta chain was sequenced within a study of circulating CD8 cells and anti-PD-1 response in melanoma. The QIAseq Immune Repertoire TCR panel built the libraries from around 15 ng of total RNA. TCRdb fed the reads into MiXCR, producing one record per CDR3 protein. The sample includes about 560 distinct CDR3 sequences, 5.8% seen only once; the top ten take roughly 32%. Sample share makes this clonotype large. Sorting of live CD3+CD8+TCRalphabeta+ cells by PD-1 and/or TIGIT gave four subsets. This CDR3 comprises 15 residues. Losses at the gene ends were 1 base for V and 4 bases for J; bases not matched to a gene: 4. CDR1 SGHAT and CDR2 FQNNGV come from the germline V gene.

The sequence came from a human donor with melanoma. Sequencing used CD8+ T cells from PBMCs, obtained at baseline or after one month of anti-PD-1 therapy (not recorded which). The chain is built from TRBV11-2 and TRBJ2-1; TRBD1 matches 7 bases. The CDR3: CASSLGDSDYNEQFF. CDR3 nucleotide sequence: TGTGCCAGCAGCTTAGGGGACAGCGATTACAATGAGCAGTTCTTC.